What follows describes a single T cell receptor (beta chain). Seattle enrolled patients during active infection and tracked them longitudinally. The CDR3 runs to 14 residues. Germline lookup yields CDR1 KGHSH and CDR2 LQKENI. V dropped 0 bases and J dropped 8 bases, with 8 bases sitting between them. Using immunoSEQ multiplex PCR, the repertoire was profiled, and TCRdb retains in-frame clones only, with some absent. The top ten hold roughly 10% of the sample, which has approximately 320,000 clones, roughly 90% seen once. These data belong to a study of blood T cell repertoires in COVID-19. Study summary: The origin of the acute and convalescent COVID-19 samples was the United States, Italy and Spain. The analysed material was cDNA or gDNA that came from T cells, B-cell-depleted T cells, or PBMCs.

Sequencing used peripheral blood. The receptor's source is a woman under 40 with COVID-19, enrolled during active disease. This chain joins TRBV18 and TRBJ1-6; the D gene is possibly TRBD1 (6 bases). The CDR3 nucleotides are TGTGCCAGCTCACCACCACAGGGTGATTCACCCCTCCACTTT. This translates into CASSPPQGDSPLHF.